In its sample, the clone carrying this T cell receptor (beta chain) was seen a few times. Antigen: not known. The V segment lost 5 bases and the J segment 4 bases; nucleotides outside the gene matches: 5. Per the germline V gene, CDR1 is MNHEY and CDR2 is SMNVEV (reference sequence). The CDR3 covers 14 residues. The sample comes from a study of T cell repertoires in cytomegalovirus infection. TCRdb fed the reads into MiXCR, producing one record per CDR3 protein. Among almost 90,000 distinct CDR3 sequences listed, 25% to 30% were seen once. The chain couples TRBV27 to TRBJ1-2; 9 bases fit TRBD1. This TCR came from a human donor in good health (CMV status not recorded). Some clones in this sample may be carry-over from other donors' samples. The starting material was CD8+ T cells from cultured PBMCs, obtained from culture after CMV antigen stimulation. The CDR3 region has the DNA TGTGCCAGCAGTCCTGGGACAGGGACCTATGGCTACACCTTC. Translated: CASSPGTGTYGYTF.